What follows is one TCR beta chain and its context. What it recognizes is unknown. Germline CDR1 LNHDA, CDR2 SQIVND (reference sequence). The CDR3 sequence is 13 residues long. The trim removed 7 bases at V and 9 bases at J, leaving 6 bases unmatched. Using immunoSEQ multiplex PCR, the repertoire was profiled, and TCRdb retains in-frame clones only, with some absent. The sample records about 74,000 clones, about 81% being singletons. The data were obtained in a study of T cells in localized non-small cell lung cancer. Study outcomes and limitations: The study linked higher blood T cell density to longer overall survival. A single tumor region was sequenced, leaving heterogeneity possible. Of the tissues analyzed, uninvolved adjacent lung showed maximal T cell clonality, greater than tumor.

The origin of this receptor is a female donor older than 55 with stage I lung adenocarcinoma. This sample comprised peripheral blood, obtained before any cancer treatment. The chain employs TRBV19 and TRBJ1-4; the match to TRBD1 covers 9 bases. CDR3 sequence reads: CASTGTGTKKLFF. The CDR3 coding sequence is TGTGCCAGTACGGGGACAGGGACCAAAAAACTGTTTTTT.